The next 27 T cell receptor beta chains were all read from a single sample in a study of cytomegalovirus exposure and HLA in healthy donors. Researchers ran the PCR with 60 Vbeta and 13 Jbeta primers. The method was immunoSEQ multiplex PCR; TCRdb's version includes in-frame clones alone and lacks a portion of them. The data show roughly 200,000 clones, around 86% seen once. Material for sequencing was PBMCs. All receptors derive from a man aged 50-60 years in good health and CMV-seronegative.

The chain is built from TRBV19 and TRBJ1-4, with TRBD1 as a possible D gene (5 bases). V was cut by 2 bases and J by 4 bases, with 11 bases left in between. CDR1 LNHDA and CDR2 SQIVND come from the germline V gene (reference sequence). The CDR3 has 15 residues. This CDR3 is CASSIRRGLNEKLFF. The DNA of the CDR3 is TGTGCCAGTAGTATAAGAAGGGGACTTAATGAAAAACTGTTTTTT.

In this sample, this clone turned up a few times. The chain joins TRBV9 to TRBJ1-1; D not certain. Germline-derived CDR1 and CDR2 are SGDLS and YYNGEE. This CDR3 region has 13 residues. V lost 2 bases and J lost 5, with 10 bases in between. CDR3 amino acids: CASSVSAGTEAFF. DNA for the CDR3: TGTGCCAGCAGCGTGTCAGCGGGGACTGAAGCTTTCTTT.

The chain recombines TRBV6-6 with TRBJ1-4; D is perhaps TRBD1 (6 bases). From germline, CDR1 is MNHNY and CDR2 SVGAGI (reference sequence). With 2 bases removed from V and 5 bases from J, the gap between germline ends came to 12 bases. This CDR3 has 15 residues. The CDR3 sequence: CASSYMGTQNEKLFF. The CDR3 DNA reads as TGTGCCAGCAGTTACATGGGGACACAAAATGAAAAACTGTTTTTT.

The chain is built from TRBV7-8 and TRBJ1-3; the match to TRBD1 covers 8 bases. J gave up 1 base and V 6 bases, and 11 bases lay outside the gene matches. The CDR3 covers 17 residues. Germline-derived CDR1 and CDR2 are SGHVS and FQNEAQ. CDR3 sequence reads: CASSSGTGVFSGNTIYF. CDR3 nucleotide sequence: TGTGCCAGCAGTTCCGGGACAGGCGTTTTTTCTGGAAACACCATATATTTT.

In DNA, the CDR3 is TGCGCCAGCAGCCTGGGACTAGCGGGAGGGCGAGAGACCCAGTACTTC. This translates into CASSLGLAGGRETQYF. The chain couples TRBV5-1 to TRBJ2-5; 16 nucleotides match TRBD2. Losses at the gene ends were 4 bases for V and 4 bases for J; bases not matched to a gene: 4. The CDR3 spans 16 residues. Looked up from germline, CDR1 is SGHRS and CDR2 is YFSETQ.

The genes are TRBV14 and TRBJ1-2; no clear D. This CDR3 has 13 residues. The germline V gene has CDR1 SGHDN and CDR2 FVKESK. The V and J ends lost 4 bases and 8 bases respectively, with 14 bases between them. The CDR3: CASSPRFQSGYTF. The CDR3, as DNA: TGTGCCAGCAGCCCCAGGTTCCAGTCGGGCTACACCTTC.

The rearrangement links TRBV28 to TRBJ2-1; a possible D gene is TRBD1 (6 bases). The germline V gene has CDR1 MDHEN and CDR2 SYDVKM. V shed 7 bases and J shed 8 bases, with 18 bases lying between them. CDR3 length: 14 amino acids. The CDR3: CASKIQGLYHEQFF. CDR3 DNA: TGTGCCAGCAAAATTCAGGGGCTTTACCATGAGCAGTTCTTC.

CDR3 sequence: CASSEKTGTGYNEQFF. CDR3 nucleotide sequence: TGTGCCAGCAGTGAGAAGACCGGGACAGGGTACAATGAGCAGTTCTTC. The J gene is TRBJ2-1, the V gene TRBV6-1; 9 bases match TRBD1. The junction had 7 bases not matched to a gene; V was cut back by 3 bases and J by 4 bases. Germline V gene sequence: CDR1 MNHNS, CDR2 SASEGT. CDR3 length: 16 amino acids.

The V and J genes are TRBV7-8 and TRBJ2-1; possibly TRBD2 for D (7 bases). V lost 8 bases and J lost 6, with 17 bases in between. CDR3 length equals 14 residues. The germline V gene encodes CDR1 SGHVS and CDR2 FQNEAQ. The CDR3 bases are TGTGCCAGCGCCGGGGGGCTATTTGGCAATGAGCAGTTCTTC. It specifies CASAGGLFGNEQFF. Together with reference TRBV7-8 and TRBJ2-1, the CDR3 gives the full variable domain: GAGVSQSPRYKVAKRGQDVALRCDPISGHVSLFWYQQALGQGPEFLTYFQNEAQLDKSGLPSDRFFAERPEGSVSTLKIQRTQQEDSAVYLCASAGGLFGNEQFFGPGTRLTVL.

V is TRBV4-2 and J is TRBJ2-4; the match to TRBD1 covers 11 bases. V shed 3 bases and J 6 bases; nucleotides not matched to a gene: 4. Germline CDR1 reads LGHNA; CDR2 reads YNFKEQ. CDR3 size: 15 residues. This CDR3 is CASSQRGQGANIQYF. As DNA, the CDR3 is TGTGCCAGCAGCCAGCGAGGACAGGGGGCAAACATTCAGTACTTC.

This chain uses TRBV27 with TRBJ2-1; D gene ambiguous. The V end was cut by 5 bases, the J end by 0 bases, with 8 bases between. Per the germline V gene, CDR1 is MNHEY and CDR2 is SMNVEV (reference sequence). The CDR3 consists of 14 residues. CDR3 nucleotide sequence: TGTGCCAGCAGTATAGTTAGCTCCTACAATGAGCAGTTCTTC. Protein sequence: CASSIVSSYNEQFF.

The chain uses TRBV6-5 and TRBJ2-4, with D possibly TRBD1 on 5 matching bases. The CDR3 sequence is 16 residues long. Germline assignment: CDR1 MNHEY and CDR2 SVGAGI. Deletions cut 1 base from V and 3 bases from J, with 13 bases between. CDR3 sequence: CASSYWQGQVKNIQYF. The CDR3 bases are TGTGCCAGCAGTTACTGGCAGGGCCAAGTCAAAAACATTCAGTACTTC.

J is TRBJ1-5 and V is TRBV18; TRBD1 agrees at 8 bases. Germline trimming cut 3 bases from V and 6 bases from J; bases unmatched to any gene: 4. The CDR3 spans 14 residues. Per the germline V gene, CDR1 is KGHSH and CDR2 is LQKENI. Here the CDR3 reads CASSPDRGSQPQHF. The CDR3 region has the DNA TGTGCCAGCTCACCTGACAGGGGTTCTCAGCCCCAGCATTTT.

Only a few counts were recorded for this clone. The chain recombines TRBV6-5 with TRBJ1-2; 9 bases align to TRBD1. The CDR3 loop spans 14 amino acids. The J segment lost 8 bases and the V segment lost 6 bases, leaving 10 bases of the junction unmatched. Germline V CDR1 and CDR2: MNHEY, SVGAGI. The CDR3 loop is CASRRGDRENGYTF. In DNA form, the CDR3 reads TGTGCCAGCAGACGAGGGGACAGGGAGAACGGCTACACCTTC.

With respect to this clone: Sequence at one end of the junction differs from germline and may be a read error. CDR3 amino acids: CASSPGVGQGLEQYF. In DNA, the CDR3 is TGTGCTAGCAGCCCGGGGGTTGGTCAGGGACTCGAGCAGTACTTC. This chain connects TRBV7-7 to TRBJ2-7; TRBD2 is a possible D gene (6 bases). The CDR3 has 15 residues. CDR1 is SSHAT and CDR2 is FNYEAQ in the germline V gene (reference sequence).

V usage is TRBV11-2 and J usage is TRBJ1-1, with D tentatively TRBD1 (5 bases). CDR1 SGHAT and CDR2 FQNNGV come from the germline V gene. Between the trimmed V and J ends, which lost 0 bases and 5 bases, there was a span of 13 bases. The CDR3 consists of 15 residues. The CDR3 DNA sequence: TGTGCCAGCAGCTTAGAGGGGCAGGGTTGGACTGAAGCTTTCTTT. It encodes CASSLEGQGWTEAFF.

The chain employs TRBV19 and TRBJ2-1; the match to TRBD2 covers 8 bases. J gave up 4 bases and V 0 bases, and 8 bases lay outside the gene matches. CDR1 and CDR2 (germline): LNHDA, SQIVND (reference sequence). The CDR3 has 17 amino acids. CDR3 residues: CASSIDMGSGAYNEQFF. CDR3 bases: TGTGCCAGTAGTATAGATATGGGTAGCGGGGCGTACAATGAGCAGTTCTTC.

This chain joins TRBV18 and TRBJ2-5, with TRBD1 as a possible D gene (5 bases). Germline V CDR1 and CDR2: KGHSH, LQKENI. This CDR3 has 15 amino acids. Trimming left V 3 bases short and J 2 bases short, with 13 bases between. The CDR3: CASSPNFGQQETQYF. The CDR3 bases are TGTGCCAGCTCACCTAATTTCGGACAACAAGAGACCCAGTACTTC.

The chain recombines TRBV15 with TRBJ2-2, with 9 bases lining up with TRBD1. Germline V CDR1 and CDR2: LNHNV, YYDKDF (reference sequence). The V segment lost 3 bases and the J segment 4 bases; nucleotides outside the gene matches: 6. CDR3 length equals 16 residues. In nucleotides, the CDR3 is TGTGCCACCAGCAGGGGGACAGGGTCCTCCACCGGGGAGCTGTTTTTT. This sequence encodes CATSRGTGSSTGELFF.

DNA of the CDR3: TGTGCCAGCAGCTTAGGAACCGGAGGTTCACCCCTCCACTTT. Translated: CASSLGTGGSPLHF. V is TRBV7-2 and J is TRBJ1-6; D gene ambiguous. CDR1 is SGHTA, CDR2 FQGNSA, per germline. The CDR3 has 14 amino acids. V lost 1 base, J lost 9 bases, and 10 bases lay in between. The variable domain in full, completed from reference TRBV7-2 and TRBJ1-6, reads GAGVSQSPSNKVTEKGKDVELRCDPISGHTALYWYRQSLGQGLEFLIYFQGNSAPDKSGLPSDRFSAERTGGSVSTLTIQRTQQEDSAVYLCASSLGTGGSPLHFGNGTRLTVT.

Ten or more counts support this clone. Mismatch with germline at one junction end may stem from a read error. This same CDR3 is encoded by further DNA sequences in the sample. The chain joins TRBV5-1 to TRBJ2-1; 15 nucleotides line up with TRBD2. Germline V gene lookup returns CDR1 SGHRS and CDR2 YFSETQ. The CDR3 runs 15 residues. Written as DNA, the CDR3 is TGTGCCAGCAGCTTGGGACTAGCGGGGGGCAATGAGCAGTTCTTC. Protein product: CASSLGLAGGNEQFF.

The V call is TRBV6-5, the J call TRBJ2-3; D remains ambiguous. CDR3 size: 12 residues. Germline V gives CDR1 MNHEY, CDR2 SVGAGI. Trimming removed 6 bases at V and 4 bases at J, with 8 bases between. CDR3 loop: CASRSGSDTQYF. The CDR3 bases are TGTGCCAGCAGATCCGGGTCAGATACGCAGTATTTT.

This clone was seen only once. The chain links TRBV28 to TRBJ2-7; no clear D. CDR3 length: 12 amino acids. Germline CDR1 and CDR2: MDHEN and SYDVKM. V was trimmed by 5 bases and J by 6 bases, leaving 11 bases between them. CDR3: CASSPRFGEQYF. The CDR3 bases are TGTGCCAGCAGTCCCCGGTTCGGCGAGCAGTACTTC.

The V and J genes are TRBV6-6 and TRBJ2-5; 9 bases map to TRBD2. Losses at the gene ends were 10 bases for V and 3 bases for J; bases not matched to a gene: 15. The germline gives CDR1 MNHNY, CDR2 SVGAGI (reference sequence). This CDR3 region has 16 residues. The DNA of the CDR3 is TGTGCCACCGCAACATCCGGTAGCGGGAGTAAAGAGACCCAGTACTTC. Its protein is CATATSGSGSKETQYF.

This clone was found once. The chain couples TRBV7-2 to TRBJ2-1; the match to TRBD1 covers 7 bases. Germline CDR1 reads SGHTA; CDR2 reads FQGNSA. Losses at the gene ends were 5 bases for V and 4 bases for J; bases not matched to a gene: 14. The CDR3 contains 17 residues. The CDR3 DNA is TGTGCCAGCAGCCCCCGTTCAGACAGGGTCCCTTACAATGAGCAGTTCTTC. The encoded protein is CASSPRSDRVPYNEQFF. The variable domain in full, with the rest retrieved from reference TRBV7-2 and TRBJ2-1, is GAGVSQSPSNKVTEKGKDVELRCDPISGHTALYWYRQSLGQGLEFLIYFQGNSAPDKSGLPSDRFSAERTGGSVSTLTIQRTQQEDSAVYLCASSPRSDRVPYNEQFFGPGTRLTVL.

The V gene is TRBV10-3, the J gene TRBJ1-4; possible D gene TRBD1, 5 bases. The ends were cut back, 8 bases at V and 0 bases at J, with 13 bases in the middle. This CDR3 spans 15 amino acids. CDR1 is ENHRY, CDR2 SYGVKD, per germline. CDR3 nucleotides: TGTGCCATCCGGGCGGGGGAGTCAACTAATGAAAAACTGTTTTTT. This encodes CAIRAGESTNEKLFF.

The V call is TRBV6-5, the J call TRBJ2-1; TRBD2 aligns across 14 bases. With V trimmed by 6 bases and J by 9 bases, 7 bases remained unmatched. The CDR3 has 15 residues. From germline, CDR1 is MNHEY and CDR2 SVGAGI. CDR3 coding DNA: TGTGCCAGCAGCTCCGGGACTAGCGGGGGCGGTGAGCAGTTCTTC. It translates to CASSSGTSGGGEQFF.